This T cell receptor (beta chain) derives from a study of blood T cell repertoires in COVID-19. Whole-study context: Material from acute and convalescent COVID-19 was sourced from the United States, Italy and Spain. T cells, B-cell-depleted T cells, or PBMCs provided the cDNA or gDNA that served as material.

Germline loops: CDR1 SGHDT, CDR2 YYEEEE. V lost 5 bases, J lost 2 bases, and 12 bases stayed unmatched. This CDR3 comprises 16 residues. Under the authors' procedure: Reference gene primers were amplified, and this amplification served to estimate nucleated cell counts. Libraries were prepared by immunoSEQ multiplex PCR; TCRdb keeps only in-frame clonotypes and omits some of them. The DNA gave D and trimming, while V, J and clone size come from that table. The table has around 190,000 clones, more than 70% seen once. Sequencing input: peripheral blood. This chain connects TRBV5-6 to TRBJ2-7; 8 nucleotides line up with TRBD1. The clonotype originates from a man between 18 and 29 years old with active or convalescent COVID-19. The CDR3 spells CASRRFDRGKAYEQYF. The CDR3, as DNA: TGTGCCAGCAGACGTTTTGACAGGGGTAAGGCCTACGAGCAGTACTTC.